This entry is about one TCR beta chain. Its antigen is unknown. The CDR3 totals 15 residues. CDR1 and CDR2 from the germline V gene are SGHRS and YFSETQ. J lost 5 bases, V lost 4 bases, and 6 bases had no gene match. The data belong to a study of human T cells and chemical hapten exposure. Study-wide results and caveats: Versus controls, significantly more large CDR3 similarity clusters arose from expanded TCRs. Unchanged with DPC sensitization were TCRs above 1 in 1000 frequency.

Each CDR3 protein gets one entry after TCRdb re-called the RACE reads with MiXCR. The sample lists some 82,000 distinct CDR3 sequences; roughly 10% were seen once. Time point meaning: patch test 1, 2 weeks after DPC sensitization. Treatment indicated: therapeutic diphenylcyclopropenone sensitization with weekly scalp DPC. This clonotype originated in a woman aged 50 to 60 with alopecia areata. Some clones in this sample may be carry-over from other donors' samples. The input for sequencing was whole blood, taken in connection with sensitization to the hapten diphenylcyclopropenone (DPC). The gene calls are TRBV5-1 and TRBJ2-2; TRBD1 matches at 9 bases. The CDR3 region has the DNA TGCGCCAGCAGCGCCCTTGACAGGGGGACCGGGGAGCTGTTTTTT. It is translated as CASSALDRGTGELFF.